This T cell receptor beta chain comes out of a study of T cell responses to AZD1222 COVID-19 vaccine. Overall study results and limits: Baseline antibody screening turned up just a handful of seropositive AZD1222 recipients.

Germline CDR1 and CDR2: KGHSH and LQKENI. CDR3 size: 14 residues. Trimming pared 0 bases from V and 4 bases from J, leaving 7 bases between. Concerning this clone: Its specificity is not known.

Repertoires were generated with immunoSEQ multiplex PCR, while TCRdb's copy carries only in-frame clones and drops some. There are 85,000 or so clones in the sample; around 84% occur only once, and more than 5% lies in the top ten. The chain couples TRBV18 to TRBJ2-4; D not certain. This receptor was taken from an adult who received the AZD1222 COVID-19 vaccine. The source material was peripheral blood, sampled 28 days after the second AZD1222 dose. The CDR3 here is CASSPPSGKNIQYF. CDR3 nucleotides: TGTGCCAGCTCACCACCCTCCGGAAAAAACATTCAGTACTTC.